This T cell receptor (beta chain) was observed in a study of technical replicates of blood from several donors. Sequenced by immunoSEQ multiplex PCR; TCRdb stores in-frame clones only, minus some. The sample has around 60,000 clones, 85% to 95% seen once. After removal of 6 bases from V and 5 bases from J, the junction contained 8 bases not matched to a gene. The CDR3 has 15 amino acids. Germline assignment: CDR1 SNHLY and CDR2 FYNNEI. This clone has only one observation. V usage is TRBV2 and J usage is TRBJ2-2; 8 bases align to TRBD1. Sequencing was done on a sample of PBMCs. The receptor comes from a human donor in good health. Some clones in this sample may be carry-over from other donors' samples. The CDR3 sequence: CASSRTGTRTGELFF. The CDR3 DNA sequence: TGTGCCAGCAGCAGGACAGGGACGAGAACCGGGGAGCTGTTTTTT.